This T cell receptor beta chain was recovered during a study of metastatic and nonmetastatic thyroid tumors. Study summary: Patients with malignant and benign thyroid disease provided blood and tumor or nodule tissue, whose repertoires were compared.

Whole-study results and caveats: In both blood and tumor samples, TCR beta diversity was reported significantly higher for malignant than benign nodules.

There were no patients who had received any treatment before thyroid surgery. This CDR3 comprises 17 residues. Germline lookup yields CDR1 MNHEY and CDR2 SVGAGI. Turning to this clone: Its specificity is unknown. As the CDR3 is not closed by the conserved phenylalanine or tryptophan, this likely results from a read error.

Per the study methods: Across clinicopathological groups, CDR3 differences served as the basis for building a distant-metastasis classifier for papillary thyroid cancer. With MiXCR, TCRdb reprocessed the PCR reads. For this entry, the V and J calls and clone size follow TCRdb and not the study's own pipeline. The repertoire holds about 21,000 clones, with more than 15% as singletons. J is TRBJ2-1 and V is TRBV6-5; tentatively, D is TRBD1 (5 bases). Sequencing input: tumor tissue. The source of this sequence is a female donor with papillary thyroid cancer or a benign thyroid nodule (not recorded which). Some clones in this sample may be carry-over from other donors' samples. The CDR3 sequence is CASSPTPRVSKDNGQFL. For the CDR3, the DNA is TGTGCCAGCAGCCCAACCCCCAGGGTTTCAAAGGACAATGGGCAGTTCTTA.